This T cell receptor beta chain emerged from a study of human T cells and chemical hapten exposure. TCRdb analysed the RACE reads with MiXCR anew, one entry per CDR3 protein. This repertoire shows 80,000 to 100,000 distinct CDR3 sequences, 8.5% to 12% found once; its top ten account for 5%. Findings and caveats of the study: Clustering by CDR3 similarity yielded significantly more large clusters from expanded TCRs than controls. Since the donors had alopecia, their immune response may not be the same as that of healthy people. PT1 expanded TCR counts correlated positively with patch test score.

As to time point: patch test 2, 6 weeks after DPC sensitization. Regarding treatment: therapeutic diphenylcyclopropenone sensitization with weekly scalp DPC. Those who donated were patients with alopecia, 18 to 70 years of age, and suitable for DPC. A note on this clonotype: The target antigen is unknown.

The CDR3 runs 15 residues. With 6 bases clipped from V and 2 bases from J, the junction kept 8 bases outside the gene matches. Germline CDR1 SQVTM, CDR2 ANQGSEA. The material was whole blood, obtained in connection with sensitization to the hapten diphenylcyclopropenone (DPC). The sequence was obtained from a woman in her 50s with alopecia areata. Some clones in this sample may be carry-over from other donors' samples. This chain joins TRBV29-1 and TRBJ2-3, with 10 bases aligning to TRBD2. The CDR3 reads CSVRTSGQITDTQYF. The CDR3 DNA is TGCAGCGTGAGGACTAGCGGACAAATCACAGATACGCAGTATTTT.